Each of the 20 T cell receptor beta chains below was sequenced from the same sample in a study of T cells in Graves' hyperthyroidism and ophthalmopathy. RNA transcripts were the template for amplifying TCR beta CDR3 regions. The HTBI primer set drove a first-round RT-PCR of the TCR CDR3. TCRdb called the multiplex PCR reads again in MiXCR, with one record for every CDR3 protein. The data show about 570,000 distinct CDR3 sequences, 35% to 55% seen once. Input material: peripheral blood or thyroid tissue (not recorded which). These receptors were collected from an adult woman with Graves' disease, either hyperthyroidism or ophthalmopathy (not recorded which).

This clonotype showed up many times. The chain couples TRBV7-9 to TRBJ1-1; tentatively, D is TRBD1 (6 bases). V lost 5 bases to trimming and J lost 4 bases, with 14 bases between them. The CDR3 extends over 14 amino acids. Germline loops: CDR1 SEHNR, CDR2 FQNEAQ (reference sequence). The CDR3 loop is CASSRTGLVTEAFF. DNA for the CDR3: TGTGCCAGCAGCCGAACAGGGTTGGTCACTGAAGCTTTCTTT.

This clonotype was seen just once. At one of its ends the junction is not consistent with the germline gene, which may arise from a read error. The chain combines TRBV10-3 with TRBJ1-5; 7 positions agree with TRBD1. CDR3 length: 16 amino acids. CDR1 and CDR2 (germline): ENHRY, SYGVKD. CDR3 residues: CASSGKTGRGNQPQHF. The DNA for the CDR3 is TGTGCCAGCAGTGGGAAGACAGGGCGTGGCAATCAGCCCCAGCATTTT.

Note on this clonotype: A much larger clone lies a single base off, so this may be a read error. The chain joins TRBV7-2 to TRBJ2-7; a weak D match, TRBD2 (7 bases). This CDR3 region has 16 residues. V was pared by 5 bases and J by 6 bases, with 23 bases between. CDR1 SGHTA and CDR2 FQGNSA come from the germline V gene. CDR3 region: CASSDYTGRGLGEQYF. The CDR3 DNA reads as TGTGCCAGCAGCGACTATACAGGGAGGGGTTTGGGCGAGCAGTACTTC.

In this sample, this clonotype turned up a few times. V and J are TRBV28 and TRBJ1-5; D not certain. CDR1 is MDHEN and CDR2 is SYDVKM in the germline V gene. This CDR3 contains 14 residues. The ends were cut back, 8 bases at V and 11 bases at J, with 22 bases in the middle. The CDR3 sequence is CASEGALHVRTQHF. The DNA for the CDR3 is TGTGCCAGCGAGGGAGCTCTCCACGTCAGGACCCAGCATTTT.

Many counts were recorded for this clonotype. V and J are TRBV12-3 or TRBV12-4 and TRBJ1-5; no clear D gene. V gave up 7 bases and J gave up 3 bases, with 7 bases separating them. This CDR3 has 12 residues. The CDR3 spells CASTNPNQPQHF. CDR3 sequence (DNA): TGTGCCAGCACCAATCCCAATCAGCCCCAGCATTTT.

The rearrangement joins TRBV10-3 to TRBJ1-2; 10 bases map to TRBD1. The V gene end was trimmed by 2 bases and the J gene end by 4 bases; junction bases not matched to a gene: 10. Per germline, CDR1 ENHRY and CDR2 SYGVKD. This CDR3 has 17 amino acids. DNA for the CDR3: TGTGCCATCAGTGAGGTCCGGACAGGGGGAGGGGGCTATGGCTACACCTTC. This translates into CAISEVRTGGGGYGYTF.

This clonotype appeared many times. The chain has TRBV25-1 and TRBJ2-7; D unclear. V dropped 6 bases and J dropped 7 bases, with 7 bases sitting between them. Germline V lookup: CDR1 MGHDK, CDR2 SYGVNS. The CDR3 runs 10 residues. The CDR3 DNA sequence: TGTGCCAGCAGCCCGGGTGAGCAGTACTTC. Amino acids: CASSPGEQYF.

This clonotype appeared many times. The chain uses TRBV5-6 and TRBJ1-2; D unresolved. V was cut by 4 bases and J by 9 bases, with 13 bases left in between. This CDR3 has 12 residues. Germline V lookup: CDR1 SGHDT, CDR2 YYEEEE. Here the CDR3 reads CASSPRPGSYTF. CDR3 coding DNA: TGTGCCAGCAGCCCGCGCCCGGGGAGCTACACCTTC.

DNA of the CDR3: TGCGCCAGCAGCCGAACGTTCGACAGAACTGGGGCCAACGTCCTGACTTTC. Amino acid sequence: CASSRTFDRTGANVLTF. The V call is TRBV5-1, the J call TRBJ2-6, with a weak D call TRBD1 (5 bases). This CDR3 contains 17 residues. The germline V gene has CDR1 SGHRS and CDR2 YFSETQ. Trimming shortened V by 4 bases and J by 2 bases, and 16 bases separated the two germline ends.

Concerning this clonotype itself: One end of the junction fails to match germline, which may point to a read error. The chain uses TRBV19 and TRBJ1-1; TRBD1 aligns across 7 bases. This CDR3 has 15 amino acids. CDR1 and CDR2 from the germline V gene are LNHDA and SQIVND (reference sequence). The CDR3 reads CASRSGQRMNTEAFF. In DNA form, the CDR3 reads TGTGCCAGTAGGTCGGGACAGCGGATGAACACTGAGGCTTTCTTT.

Ten or more counts support this clonotype. The chain employs TRBV11-3 and TRBJ1-2; D gene uncertain. Between the trimmed V and J ends, which lost 7 bases and 4 bases, there was a span of 10 bases. In germline, CDR1 is SGHNT, CDR2 YENEEA. This CDR3 has 12 amino acids. The CDR3 DNA reads as TGTGCCAGCACCTCCCAGACCTATGGCTACACCTTC. It specifies CASTSQTYGYTF.

This sequence joins TRBV2 and TRBJ1-4; TRBD1 might be the D (6 bases). Per germline, CDR1 SNHLY and CDR2 FYNNEI. Trimming cost V 6 bases and J 5 bases, with 16 bases left between them. CDR3 length: 15 residues. CDR3 residues: CASRLPGHGNEKLFF. As DNA, the CDR3 is TGTGCCAGCAGGCTACCGGGACATGGGAATGAAAAACTGTTTTTT.

Comments on this clonotype: With a much larger clone just one base away, this may be a read error. The chain joins TRBV3-1 to TRBJ1-2; D ambiguous. The CDR3 runs 9 residues. The V gene's germline CDR1 is LGHDT and CDR2 YNNKEL (reference sequence). The V end was cut by 9 bases, the J end by 10 bases, with 9 bases between. The CDR3 loop reads CASLGDYTF. For the CDR3, the DNA is TGTGCCAGTCTTGGTGACTACACCTTC.

The V call is TRBV10-3, the J call TRBJ2-3, with no clear D. The CDR3 length is 13 residues. The V and J ends lost 3 bases and 2 bases respectively, with 6 bases between them. Per the germline V gene, CDR1 is ENHRY and CDR2 is SYGVKD. This CDR3 is CAISDGPTDTQYF. The CDR3 DNA reads as TGTGCCATCAGTGACGGACCCACAGATACGCAGTATTTT.

In this sample, this clonotype turned up many times. The chain joins TRBV7-2 to TRBJ2-2; TRBD2 agrees at 10 bases. CDR3 size: 16 residues. Germline values: CDR1 SGHTA, CDR2 FQGNSA. V dropped 0 bases and J dropped 4; count of bases not matched to a gene: 2. Written as DNA, the CDR3 is TGTGCCAGCAGCTTAGCGCTAGCGGGAGCCACCGGGGAGCTGTTTTTT. It codes for CASSLALAGATGELFF.

This clonotype was found many times. This chain joins TRBV6-5 and TRBJ2-5; D gene uncertain. The CDR3 contains 17 residues. CDR1 MNHEY and CDR2 SVGAGI come from the germline V gene. The V end was cut by 5 bases, the J end by 0 bases, with 19 bases between. The CDR3 DNA sequence: TGTGCCAGCAGTCCTCGTGGCCCGATACGTTACCAAGAGACCCAGTACTTC. Translating gives CASSPRGPIRYQETQYF.

This clonotype was seen many times. The chain links TRBV12-3 or TRBV12-4 to TRBJ2-7, with TRBD2 as a possible D gene (5 bases). This CDR3 spans 14 amino acids. V dropped 6 bases and J dropped 2 bases, with 14 bases sitting between them. CDR3 amino acids: CASRALEGPYEQYF. CDR3 nucleotides: TGTGCCAGCAGGGCCCTAGAGGGTCCCTACGAGCAGTACTTC.

There are many counts of this clonotype. The V call is TRBV7-8, the J call TRBJ2-7; 10 bases line up with TRBD2. CDR1 and CDR2 from the germline V gene are SGHVS and FQNEAQ. CDR3 length equals 17 residues. J lost 4 bases, V lost 0 bases, and 9 bases had no gene match. CDR3 nucleotides: TGTGCCAGCAGCTTAGCGGCCCCCCTAGCGGGAGCTTACGAGCAGTACTTC. This codes for CASSLAAPLAGAYEQYF.

The chain recombines TRBV29-1 with TRBJ1-3; D is unclear. V was cut by 1 base and J by 8 bases, with 9 bases left in between. The germline CDR1 and CDR2 sequences are SQVTM and ANQGSEA. The CDR3 extends over 12 amino acids. CDR3: CSVEVGAHTIYF. CDR3 bases: TGCAGCGTTGAAGTGGGAGCGCACACCATATATTTT. The whole variable domain, filled in from reference TRBV29-1 and TRBJ1-3, reads SAVISQKPSRDICQRGTSLTIQCQVDSQVTMMFWYRQQPGQSLTLIATANQGSEATYESGFVIDKFPISRPNLTFSTLTVSNMSPEDSSIYLCSVEVGAHTIYFGEGSWLTVV.

In its sample, this clonotype was seen many times. V usage is TRBV12-3 or TRBV12-4 and J usage is TRBJ1-3; no definite D call. Trimming stripped 7 bases from V and 1 base from J, with 17 bases between. There are 16 residues in the CDR3. CDR3: CASTFTLQRSGNTIYF. The CDR3 coding sequence is TGTGCCAGCACCTTTACCCTCCAGCGTTCTGGAAACACCATATATTTT.